A single sample is the source of the 4 T cell receptor beta chains below, sequenced in a study of cytomegalovirus exposure and HLA in healthy donors. A multiplex PCR was run with 60 Vbeta primers and 13 Jbeta primers. Measured with immunoSEQ multiplex PCR; TCRdb has only the in-frame clones, and not every one. The sample records fewer than 130,000 clones, over 60% being singletons. The sequencing sample was made of PBMCs. The origin of the receptors is a woman aged 55-75 years in good health and CMV-seropositive.

The chain links TRBV29-1 to TRBJ2-1, with D possibly TRBD1 on 6 matching bases. V shed 4 bases and J shed 7 bases, with 17 bases lying between them. CDR1 is SQVTM, CDR2 ANQGSEA, per germline. CDR3 length: 14 amino acids. DNA of the CDR3: TGCAGCGTTGGTGTCACAGGGTCTTGGAATGAGCAGTTCTTC. Its translation is CSVGVTGSWNEQFF.

This clone was observed once. The V gene is TRBV29-1, the J gene TRBJ1-1; D ambiguous. V was clipped by 7 bases and J by 0 bases, with 3 bases between them. The CDR3 totals 10 residues. CDR1 is SQVTM, CDR2 ANQGSEA, per germline. CDR3 in amino acids: CSALNTEAFF. CDR3 DNA: TGCAGCGCTCTGAACACTGAAGCTTTCTTT.

The gene calls are TRBV28 and TRBJ2-7, with TRBD1 matching over 10 bases. The V and J ends lost 5 bases and 4 bases, in that order; junction bases with no gene match: 2. The CDR3 spans 13 residues. Germline CDR1 is MDHEN and CDR2 is SYDVKM. The CDR3 spells CASSRGQGYEQYF. CDR3 bases: TGTGCCAGCAGTCGGGGACAGGGGTACGAGCAGTACTTC.

J is TRBJ2-3 and V is TRBV10-3; D not certain. Germline V CDR1 and CDR2: ENHRY, SYGVKD. V lost 4 bases and J 0 bases, leaving 8 bases between the germline ends. CDR3 size: 14 residues. This CDR3 reads CAISVVLSTDTQYF. Written as DNA, the CDR3 is TGTGCCATCAGTGTTGTGTTAAGCACAGATACGCAGTATTTT.